These T cell receptor beta chains were read from a single sample in a study of brain T cells in children with intractable seizures. Sequencing used immunoSEQ multiplex PCR; TCRdb keeps in-frame clones, though not all of them. In the table there are about 320,000 clones, nearly 95% of which are singletons. The material was peripheral blood, obtained more than 4 months after surgery. The receptors come from a boy in the first two years of life with tuberous sclerosis and intractable seizures. Each CDR3 is given with its conserved first and last residue. A D gene is named only where the DNA matches it firmly. The size field is filled for only some rows; it gives once, few, many or a size class.

D gene: -; clone size: -; J gene: TRBJ2-2; V gene: TRBV6-6; CDR3 protein: CASSDSTGELFF; CDR3 DNA: TGTGCCAGCAGTGACAGCACCGGGGAGCTGTTTTTT
D gene: TRBD1; clone size: -; J gene: TRBJ2-7; V gene: TRBV19; CDR3 protein: CASRTQDRDPYEQYF; CDR3 DNA: TGTGCCAGTCGAACCCAGGACAGGGACCCCTACGAGCAGTACTTC
D gene: -; clone size: -; J gene: TRBJ1-1; V gene: TRBV7-8; CDR3 protein: CASQRARGTEAFF; CDR3 DNA: TGTGCCAGCCAAAGGGCGAGGGGCACTGAAGCTTTCTTT
D gene: TRBD1; clone size: -; J gene: TRBJ2-3; V gene: TRBV10-3; CDR3 protein: CAISDGDSGTDTQYF; CDR3 DNA: TGTGCCATCAGTGACGGGGACAGTGGCACAGATACGCAGTATTTT
D gene: TRBD1; clone size: -; J gene: TRBJ2-1; V gene: TRBV30; CDR3 protein: CAYLGTGPQDEQFF; CDR3 DNA: TGTGCCTACCTCGGGACAGGGCCTCAAGATGAGCAGTTCTTC
D gene: TRBD1; clone size: -; J gene: TRBJ1-4; V gene: TRBV19; CDR3 protein: CASRASRDRANIEKLFF; CDR3 DNA: TGTGCCAGTAGAGCTTCCCGGGACAGGGCTAATATTGAAAAACTGTTTTTT
D gene: -; clone size: -; J gene: TRBJ1-1; V gene: TRBV7-2; CDR3 protein: CASSFGFSTEAFF; CDR3 DNA: TGTGCCAGCAGCTTTGGGTTTAGCACTGAAGCTTTCTTT
D gene: TRBD1; clone size: -; J gene: TRBJ2-2; V gene: TRBV4-2; CDR3 protein: CASSQRRDRERTGELFF; CDR3 DNA: TGTGCCAGCAGCCAAAGGAGGGACAGGGAAAGGACCGGGGAGCTGTTTTTT
D gene: -; clone size: -; J gene: TRBJ2-7; V gene: TRBV6-1; CDR3 protein: CASSEAGLYEQYF; CDR3 DNA: TGTGCCAGCAGTGAAGCCGGCCTCTACGAGCAGTACTTC
D gene: -; clone size: -; J gene: TRBJ2-1; V gene: TRBV2; CDR3 protein: CASRDTVSGTYNEQFF; CDR3 DNA: TGTGCCAGCAGGGATACGGTGTCAGGGACCTACAATGAGCAGTTCTTC
D gene: -; clone size: -; J gene: TRBJ2-7; V gene: TRBV21-1; CDR3 protein: CASRDLDSSYEQYF; CDR3 DNA: TGTGCCAGCAGGGACCTCGACAGCTCCTACGAGCAGTACTTC
D gene: -; clone size: -; J gene: TRBJ1-2; V gene: TRBV27; CDR3 protein: CASSSNGGVNYGYTF; CDR3 DNA: TGTGCCAGCAGCTCCAATGGGGGGGTTAACTATGGCTACACCTTC
D gene: -; clone size: -; J gene: TRBJ2-3; V gene: TRBV7-9; CDR3 protein: CASSSARGLTADTQYF; CDR3 DNA: TGTGCCAGCAGCTCCGCGAGGGGGTTAACAGCAGATACGCAGTATTTT
D gene: -; clone size: -; J gene: TRBJ2-5; V gene: TRBV11-3; CDR3 protein: CASSLGIATQETQYF; CDR3 DNA: TGTGCCAGCAGCTTAGGTATAGCGACACAAGAGACCCAGTACTTC
D gene: -; clone size: -; J gene: TRBJ1-2; V gene: TRBV30; CDR3 protein: CAWSVVPNYGYTF; CDR3 DNA: TGTGCCTGGAGTGTAGTCCCAAACTATGGCTACACCTTC
D gene: -; clone size: -; J gene: TRBJ1-2; V gene: TRBV11-2; CDR3 protein: CASSLGTSGDGYTF; CDR3 DNA: TGTGCCAGCAGCTTAGGAACGTCGGGGGATGGCTACACCTTC
D gene: TRBD1; clone size: -; J gene: TRBJ2-6; V gene: TRBV7-3; CDR3 protein: CASSNQGAGANVLTF; CDR3 DNA: TGTGCCAGCAGCAACCAGGGGGCTGGGGCCAACGTCCTGACTTTC
D gene: -; clone size: -; J gene: TRBJ2-3; V gene: TRBV10-3; CDR3 protein: CAISPVSTDTQYF; CDR3 DNA: TGTGCCATCAGCCCAGTAAGCACAGATACGCAGTATTTT
D gene: -; clone size: once; J gene: TRBJ1-3; V gene: TRBV7-2; CDR3 protein: CASSLEVGNTIYF; CDR3 DNA: TGTGCCAGCAGCTTAGAGGTCGGAAACACCATATATTTT
D gene: -; clone size: -; J gene: TRBJ2-1; V gene: TRBV21-1; CDR3 protein: CASSNRLVFYEQFF; CDR3 DNA: TGTGCCAGCAGTAACAGACTAGTCTTCTATGAGCAGTTCTTC
D gene: -; clone size: -; J gene: TRBJ1-4; V gene: TRBV3-1/TRBV3-2; CDR3 protein: CASSESEKLFF; CDR3 DNA: TGTGCCAGCAGCGAAAGTGAAAAACTGTTTTTT
D gene: -; clone size: few; J gene: TRBJ2-7; V gene: TRBV7-9; CDR3 protein: CASSPHSKLTYEQYF; CDR3 DNA: TGTGCCAGCAGCCCGCACAGTAAACTTACCTACGAGCAGTACTTC
D gene: TRBD2; clone size: -; J gene: TRBJ2-3; V gene: TRBV3-1/TRBV3-2; CDR3 protein: CASSQVGLGTDTQYF; CDR3 DNA: TGTGCCAGCAGCCAAGTGGGACTAGGCACAGATACGCAGTATTTT
D gene: -; clone size: -; J gene: TRBJ2-5; V gene: TRBV12-5; CDR3 protein: CASGPSTGSQETQYF; CDR3 DNA: TGTGCTAGTGGTCCGTCAACAGGATCCCAAGAGACCCAGTACTTC
D gene: -; clone size: -; J gene: TRBJ1-1; V gene: TRBV6-1; CDR3 protein: CASSDPGLNTEAFF; CDR3 DNA: TGTGCCAGCAGTGATCCGGGGTTGAACACTGAAGCTTTCTTT
D gene: -; clone size: -; J gene: TRBJ2-7; V gene: TRBV7-8; CDR3 protein: CASSPSGFSYEQYF; CDR3 DNA: TGTGCCAGCAGCCCATCGGGGTTCTCCTACGAGCAGTACTTC
D gene: -; clone size: -; J gene: TRBJ1-1; V gene: TRBV6-5; CDR3 protein: CASSYQGKYTEAFF; CDR3 DNA: TGTGCCAGCAGTTACCAGGGGAAGTACACTGAAGCTTTCTTT
D gene: -; clone size: -; J gene: TRBJ1-5; V gene: TRBV10-3; CDR3 protein: CAISESRQFNQPQHF; CDR3 DNA: TGTGCCATCAGTGAGTCGAGGCAGTTCAATCAGCCCCAGCATTTT
D gene: TRBD2; clone size: -; J gene: TRBJ2-1; V gene: TRBV7-9; CDR3 protein: CASSLLSGTYNEQFF; CDR3 DNA: TGTGCCAGCAGCCTACTTAGCGGGACCTACAATGAGCAGTTCTTC
D gene: -; clone size: -; J gene: TRBJ2-2; V gene: TRBV5-4; CDR3 protein: CASSSNTGELFF; CDR3 DNA: TGTGCCAGCAGCTCAAACACCGGGGAGCTGTTTTTT
D gene: TRBD1; clone size: -; J gene: TRBJ1-1; V gene: TRBV13; CDR3 protein: CASSFKTGMENTEAFF; CDR3 DNA: TGTGCCAGCAGCTTTAAGACAGGGATGGAGAACACTGAAGCTTTCTTT
D gene: TRBD1; clone size: few; J gene: TRBJ1-2; V gene: TRBV5-1; CDR3 protein: CASSSDRGLNYGYTF; CDR3 DNA: TGCGCCAGCAGCTCGGACAGGGGCCTTAACTATGGCTACACCTTC
D gene: TRBD1; clone size: -; J gene: TRBJ2-5; V gene: TRBV5-1; CDR3 protein: CASSLETGGVQETQYF; CDR3 DNA: TGCGCCAGCAGCTTGGAGACAGGGGGCGTCCAAGAGACCCAGTACTTC
D gene: TRBD2; clone size: once; J gene: TRBJ2-7; V gene: TRBV15; CDR3 protein: CATSPRGGPYEQYF; CDR3 DNA: TGTGCCACCAGCCCCCGGGGGGGACCCTACGAGCAGTACTTC
D gene: -; clone size: -; J gene: TRBJ1-1; V gene: TRBV11-3; CDR3 protein: CASSFLGGSTEAFF; CDR3 DNA: TGTGCCAGCAGCTTTCTCGGGGGGAGCACTGAAGCTTTCTTT